This TCR beta chain was captured in a study of cytomegalovirus exposure and HLA in healthy donors. Whole-study context: Roughly 89 million unique TCR sequences came from HLA-typed donors in an early release.

This clone has a handful of counts. Its antigen remains unknown. Amplification used 60 Vbeta primers and 13 Jbeta primers. Data came from immunoSEQ multiplex PCR; TCRdb stores just in-frame clones and leaves some out. The data contain 70,000 to 95,000 clones, approximately 80% of them singletons. Study-wide findings and caveats: In a later analysis, across HLA loci, associated TCR counts were highest for DRB1, lowest for HLA-C. Prediction of most subjects' HLA-A and HLA-B alleles by TCR beta sequences was reportedly accurate. A few CMV-associated chains proved CMV antigen-specific in vitro.

CDR1 is MNHEY, CDR2 SVGAGI, per germline. The CDR3 totals 15 residues. The J segment lost 2 bases and the V segment lost 0 bases, leaving 0 bases of the junction unmatched. The source material was PBMCs. V is TRBV6-5 and J is TRBJ1-3, with 8 bases identical to TRBD1. This TCR was sampled from a man aged 30 to 45 in good health and CMV-seropositive. The CDR3 bases are TGTGCCAGCAGTTACTCGACAGGGGCTGGAAACACCATATATTTT. Its translation is CASSYSTGAGNTIYF.